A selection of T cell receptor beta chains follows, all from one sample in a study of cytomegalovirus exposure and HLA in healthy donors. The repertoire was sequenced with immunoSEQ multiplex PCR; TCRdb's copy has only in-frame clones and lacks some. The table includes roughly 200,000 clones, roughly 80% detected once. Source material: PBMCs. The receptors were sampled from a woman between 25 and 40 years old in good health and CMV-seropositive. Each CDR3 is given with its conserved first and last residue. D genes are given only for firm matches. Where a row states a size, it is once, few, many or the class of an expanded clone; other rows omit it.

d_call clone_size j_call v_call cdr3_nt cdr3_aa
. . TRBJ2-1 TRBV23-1 TGCGCCAGCAGTCAATCTACCCCAGGACAGGGAGGGAGTAATGAGCAGTTCTTC CASSQSTPGQGGSNEQFF
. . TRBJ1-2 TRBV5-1 TGCGCCAGCAGCTTGGACCCGGGGATGGACTATGGCTACACCTTC CASSLDPGMDYGYTF
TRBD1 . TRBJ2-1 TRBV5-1 TGCGCCAGCAGCCCCGAACAGGGGTACAATGAGCAGTTCTTC CASSPEQGYNEQFF
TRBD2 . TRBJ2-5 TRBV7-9 TGTGCCAGCAGCTTAGAAGCGGGGGGGCGCGGGACCCAGTACTTC CASSLEAGGRGTQYF
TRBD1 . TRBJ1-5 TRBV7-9 TGTGCCAGCAGCTTAGGAACAGGGGGATCTCAGCCCCAGCATTTT CASSLGTGGSQPQHF
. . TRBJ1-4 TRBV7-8 TGTGCCAGCAGCCCATTAATGGGAAGGGGGAATGAAAAACTGTTTTTT CASSPLMGRGNEKLFF
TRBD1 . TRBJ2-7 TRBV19 TGTGCCAGTAGTTCGGGACAGGGCTACGAGCAGTACTTC CASSSGQGYEQYF
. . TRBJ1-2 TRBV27 TGTGCCAGCAGTCCCCAGGGTGGCTACACCTTC CASSPQGGYTF
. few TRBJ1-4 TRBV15 TGTGCCACCAGCAGAGATTTCGGACAAACTAATGAAAAACTGTTTTTT CATSRDFGQTNEKLFF
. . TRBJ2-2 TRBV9 TGTGCCAGCAGCCCTGGGACTCCCAACACCGGGGAGCTGTTTTTT CASSPGTPNTGELFF